In its sample, the clone carrying this T cell receptor (beta chain) was seen a few times. Its antigen is unidentified. The record originates from a study of T-cell reconstitution after alpha-beta-depleted transplantation in children. Study-wide points: Newly made T cells mostly supplied T-cell counts and diversity one year after transplant. About two months after transplant, alpha-beta T cells reportedly came from several hundred expanded graft clones. Elevated TCRbeta diversity at day 60 was traced, in some patients, to surviving recipient T cells and thymic progenitors.

It was with unique molecular identifiers that the TCRbeta library was prepared. TCRdb itself ran the PCR reads through MiXCR, one entry per CDR3 protein. The table has about 510,000 distinct CDR3 sequences, more than 9.5% seen once. V was cut by 3 bases and J by 6 bases, with 15 bases left in between. CDR1 is MGHRA and CDR2 is YSYEKL in the germline V gene. This CDR3 contains 14 residues. The sequence was collected from a female patient between 2 and 10 years old who had a stem cell transplant for aplastic anemia, so the T cells may come from the graft donor. The sequencing here drew on PBMCs, mostly from graft donor cells, taken 180 days after TCRalphabeta/CD19-depleted stem cell transplant. The V and J genes are TRBV4-1 and TRBJ2-7; tentative D call: TRBD1 (5 bases). CDR3 in amino acids: CASSQRQRSAEQYF. CDR3 in DNA: TGCGCCAGCAGCCAGAGACAGAGAAGTGCCGAGCAGTACTTC.